The entry that follows covers one T cell receptor (beta chain) sequence. The data belong to a study of control samples from healthy donors and cancer patients. TCRdb's copy holds only in-frame clones and misses some; the assay was immunoSEQ multiplex PCR. The sample shows tens of thousands of clones, approximately 91% of them seen only once. The germline gives CDR1 ENHRY, CDR2 SYGVKD. V lost 4 bases and J 1 base, leaving 5 bases between the germline ends. The CDR3 runs 13 residues. The V and J genes are TRBV10-3 and TRBJ1-3; no definite D call. This clonotype was sampled from a man in his fifties with lung cancer. Sample: PBMCs. CDR3 in DNA: TGTGCCATCAGTGGAGTTTCTGGAAACACCATATATTTT. Protein sequence: CAISGVSGNTIYF.